This T cell receptor beta chain was observed in a study of blood T cell repertoires in COVID-19. Original processing methods: It was from reference gene primer amplification that nucleated cell counts were estimated. Method: immunoSEQ multiplex PCR; TCRdb's copy keeps in-frame clones and lacks some. Clone size and the V and J calls come from that table; the DNA yielded D and trimming. Of 200,000 to 250,000 clones in the sample, approximately 83% were seen once. The CDR3 is 16 amino acids. J gave up 1 base and V 4 bases, and 7 bases lay outside the gene matches. The V gene's germline CDR1 is SGHRS and CDR2 YFSETQ.

The clonotype was recovered from a man aged 30-40 years who had recovered from COVID-19. The rearrangement joins TRBV5-1 to TRBJ1-4, with 7 bases fitting TRBD1. Sequencing was carried out using peripheral blood. The CDR3 sequence: CASSPGSGGTNEKLFF. As DNA, the CDR3 is TGCGCCAGCAGCCCCGGTTCAGGGGGAACTAATGAAAAACTGTTTTTT.